The sequence of this T cell receptor (beta chain) was determined in a study of CD8 T cells in ankylosing spondylitis. This clonotype was observed a single time. Its antigen is not known. V lost 0 bases and J lost 1, with 16 bases in between. CDR3 size: 16 residues. Per the germline V gene, CDR1 is DFQATT and CDR2 is SNEGSKA (reference sequence). The study, taken as a whole, reports: Matched ankylosing spondylitis synovial fluid reportedly showed significant enrichment of disease-linked clones. In ankylosing spondylitis blood, a motif of eight highly homologous TCR beta variants appeared characteristic. Earlier literature documents some of the motif variants in reactive arthritis synovial fluid and blood.

TCR beta libraries were made by quantitative 5'-RACE with molecular barcodes. TCRdb re-analysed the 5' RACE reads in MiXCR, keeping a single row per CDR3 protein. Counted here are under 250,000 distinct CDR3 sequences, under 30% occurring once; the ten biggest clones make up about 6.2%. The chain joins TRBV20-1 to TRBJ2-7, with D tentatively TRBD1 (7 bases). The sequenced sample was blood, either unsorted or a sorted T cell fraction (not recorded which). The sequence came from a male donor with ankylosing spondylitis or in good health (not recorded which). The CDR3 DNA follows: TGCAGTGCTAGAGATGGGAACAGGGGAGGTTCCTACGAGCAGTACTTC. It specifies CSARDGNRGGSYEQYF.